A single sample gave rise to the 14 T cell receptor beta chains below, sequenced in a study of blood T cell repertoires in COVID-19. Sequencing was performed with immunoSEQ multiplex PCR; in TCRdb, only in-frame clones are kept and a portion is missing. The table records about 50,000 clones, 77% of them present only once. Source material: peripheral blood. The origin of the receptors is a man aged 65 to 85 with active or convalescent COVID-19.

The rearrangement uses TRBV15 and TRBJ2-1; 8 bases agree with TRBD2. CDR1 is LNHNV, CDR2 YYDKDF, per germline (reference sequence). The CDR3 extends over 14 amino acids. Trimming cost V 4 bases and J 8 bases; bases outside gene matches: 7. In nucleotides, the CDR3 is TGTGCCACCAGCACAGCGGGAGTATGGGATGAGCAGTTCTTC. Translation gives CATSTAGVWDEQFF.

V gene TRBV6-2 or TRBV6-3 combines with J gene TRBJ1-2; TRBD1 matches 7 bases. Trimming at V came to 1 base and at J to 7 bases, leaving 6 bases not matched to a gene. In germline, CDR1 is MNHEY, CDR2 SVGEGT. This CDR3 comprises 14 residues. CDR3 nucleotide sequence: TGTGCCAGCAGTTACTTAGAGGGGGCCAGTGGCTACACCTTC. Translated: CASSYLEGASGYTF.

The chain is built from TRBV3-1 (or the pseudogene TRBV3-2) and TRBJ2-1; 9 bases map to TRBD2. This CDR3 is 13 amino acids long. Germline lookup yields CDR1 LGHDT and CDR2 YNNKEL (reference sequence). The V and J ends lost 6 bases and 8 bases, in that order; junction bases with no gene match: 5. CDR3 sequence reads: CASRRGGVDEQFF. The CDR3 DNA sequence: TGTGCCAGCAGGCGGGGGGGCGTTGATGAGCAGTTCTTC.

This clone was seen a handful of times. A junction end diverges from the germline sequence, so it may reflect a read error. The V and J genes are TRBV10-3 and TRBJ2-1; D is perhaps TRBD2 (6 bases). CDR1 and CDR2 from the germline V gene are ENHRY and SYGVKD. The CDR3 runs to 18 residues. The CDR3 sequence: CAIMTGGREWSSYNEQFF. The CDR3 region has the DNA TGTGCTATCATGACCGGGGGTCGGGAATGGAGCTCCTACAATGAGCAGTTCTTC.

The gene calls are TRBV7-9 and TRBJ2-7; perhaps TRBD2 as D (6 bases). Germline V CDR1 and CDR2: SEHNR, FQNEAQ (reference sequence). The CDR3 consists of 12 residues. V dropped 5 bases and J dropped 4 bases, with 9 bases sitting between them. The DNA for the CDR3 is TGTGCCAGCAGCCCAGCGGGTTACGAGCAGTACTTC. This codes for CASSPAGYEQYF.

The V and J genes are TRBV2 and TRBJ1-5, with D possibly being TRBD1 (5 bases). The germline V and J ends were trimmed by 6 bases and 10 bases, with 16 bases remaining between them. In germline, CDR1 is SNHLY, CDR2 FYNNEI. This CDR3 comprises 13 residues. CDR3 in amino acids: CASRLGRGTPQHF. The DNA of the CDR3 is TGTGCCAGCAGGCTCGGACGGGGGACTCCCCAGCATTTT.

The CDR3 here is CAWGPDTNQPQHF. CDR3 in DNA: TGTGCCTGGGGGCCGGACACTAATCAGCCCCAGCATTTT. The chain recombines TRBV30 with TRBJ1-5, with a possible D match to TRBD1 (5 bases). Germline V CDR1 and CDR2: GTSNPN, SVGIG (reference sequence). This CDR3 region has 13 residues. Trimming stripped 5 bases from V and 4 bases from J, with 12 bases between.

Here the CDR3 reads CASSPSPYGYTF. The CDR3 coding sequence is TGTGCCAGCAGTCCCTCTCCCTATGGCTACACCTTC. This chain links TRBV12-3 or TRBV12-4 with TRBJ1-2; D remains ambiguous. V dropped 5 bases and J dropped 4 bases, with 8 bases sitting between them. The CDR3 consists of 12 residues.

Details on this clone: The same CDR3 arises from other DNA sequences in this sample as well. Here the CDR3 DNA reads TGTGCCAGCCGACAGAGTAGCACAGATACGCAGTATTTT. Encoded protein: CASRQSSTDTQYF. The chain employs TRBV12-3 or TRBV12-4 and TRBJ2-3, with D possibly TRBD1 on 5 matching bases. The V end was cut by 8 bases, the J end by 0 bases, with 9 bases between. The CDR3 spans 13 residues.

The CDR3 is CASSTFPTGDHEQYF. The CDR3 DNA sequence: TGTGCCAGCAGTACCTTCCCGACAGGGGACCACGAGCAGTACTTC. The chain joins TRBV28 to TRBJ2-7; 8 bases line up with TRBD1. This CDR3 contains 15 residues. Trimming cost V 5 bases and J 5 bases; bases outside gene matches: 11. Germline-derived CDR1 and CDR2 are MDHEN and SYDVKM. The whole variable domain, filled in from reference TRBV28 and TRBJ2-7, reads DVKVTQSSRYLVKRTGEKVFLECVQDMDHENMFWYRQDPGLGLRLIYFSYDVKMKEKGDIPEGYSVSREKKERFSLILESASTNQTSMYLCASSTFPTGDHEQYFGPGTRLTVT.

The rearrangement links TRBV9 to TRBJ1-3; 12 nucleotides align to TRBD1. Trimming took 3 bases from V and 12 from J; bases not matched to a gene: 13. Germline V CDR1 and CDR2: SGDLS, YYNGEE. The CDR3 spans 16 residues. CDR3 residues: CASSEGTGGSGYIIYF. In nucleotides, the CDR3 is TGTGCCAGCAGCGAGGGGACAGGGGGCAGTGGATACATCATATATTTT.

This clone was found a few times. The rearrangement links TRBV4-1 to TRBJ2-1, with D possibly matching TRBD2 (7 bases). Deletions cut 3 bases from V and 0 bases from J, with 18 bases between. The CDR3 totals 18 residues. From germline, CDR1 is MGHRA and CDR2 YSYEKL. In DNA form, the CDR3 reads TGCGCCAGCAGCCAGGGGGGGCTAGCCGTATTCTCCTACAATGAGCAGTTCTTC. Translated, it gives CASSQGGLAVFSYNEQFF.

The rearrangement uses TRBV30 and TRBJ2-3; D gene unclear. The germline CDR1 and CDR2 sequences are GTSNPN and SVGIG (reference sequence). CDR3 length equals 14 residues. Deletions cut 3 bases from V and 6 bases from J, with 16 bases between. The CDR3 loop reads CAWRPQPGPDTQYF. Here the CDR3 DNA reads TGTGCCTGGAGGCCCCAACCTGGCCCGGATACGCAGTATTTT.

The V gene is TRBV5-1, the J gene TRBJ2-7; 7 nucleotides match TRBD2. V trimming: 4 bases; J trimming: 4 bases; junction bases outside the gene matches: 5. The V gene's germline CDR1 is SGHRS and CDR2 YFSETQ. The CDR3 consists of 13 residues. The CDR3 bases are TGCGCCAGCAGCCAGAACGGGGGGTACGAGCAGTACTTC. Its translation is CASSQNGGYEQYF.